Listed here are 10 T cell receptor beta chains from one sample, sequenced in a study of T cell responses to AZD1222 COVID-19 vaccine (dated by TCRdb to about 2021). Libraries were built with the immunoSEQ multiplex PCR assay. TCRdb's version of the immuneACCESS table is confined to in-frame rearrangements and falls short of the full clone set. An unresolved V gene accounts for under half of the shortfall where checked; the remainder is of unknown origin. This sample gives some 31,000 clones in total; roughly 90% of them show up just once. Roughly 15% of the sample is held by the ten biggest clonotypes. The time point label here, explained by the study, means: about 28 days (+/-7) after the second vaccine dose. The sample was peripheral blood, taken 28 days after the second AZD1222 dose. The receptors shown here come from an adult who received the AZD1222 COVID-19 vaccine.

The chain links TRBV14 to TRBJ1-2, with a weak D call TRBD1 (6 bases). The CDR3 spans 15 residues. V shed 1 base and J shed 6 bases, with 15 bases lying between them. CDR1 is SGHDN and CDR2 is FVKESK in the germline V gene. The CDR3 here is CASSQVGTSRDGYTF. The CDR3 nucleotides are TGTGCCAGCAGCCAAGTTGGGACATCTAGGGATGGCTACACCTTC.

The chain recombines TRBV9 with TRBJ2-2; tentative D call: TRBD2 (5 bases). Trimming shortened V by 3 bases and J by 4 bases, and 16 bases separated the two germline ends. The CDR3 contains 16 residues. Germline V gives CDR1 SGDLS, CDR2 YYNGEE. CDR3 in amino acids: CASSAPVGESTGELFF. In nucleotides, the CDR3 is TGTGCCAGCAGCGCCCCGGTCGGGGAATCCACCGGGGAGCTGTTTTTT.

In DNA, the CDR3 is TGTGCCACCAGCCAGCGGGGGGGCACCGGGGAGCTGTTTTTT. Encoded protein: CATSQRGGTGELFF. The chain is built from TRBV15 and TRBJ2-2; the match to TRBD2 covers 10 bases. CDR3 length: 14 amino acids. Germline CDR1 LNHNV, CDR2 YYDKDF (reference sequence). The V segment lost 5 bases and the J segment 4 bases; nucleotides outside the gene matches: 1.

V usage is TRBV4-1 and J usage is TRBJ2-7; 11 bases agree with TRBD1. The CDR3 contains 15 residues. Germline CDR1 MGHRA, CDR2 YSYEKL. The V gene end was trimmed by 5 bases and the J gene end by 9 bases; junction bases not matched to a gene: 12. The CDR3 spells CASSSGQGAEQGQYF. In DNA form, the CDR3 reads TGCGCCAGCAGCTCCGGACAGGGGGCAGAGCAGGGGCAGTACTTC.

The chain is built from TRBV5-1 and TRBJ1-2; a weak D match, TRBD1 (5 bases). CDR3 length: 13 amino acids. Trimming shortened V by 4 bases and J by 3 bases, and 10 bases separated the two germline ends. CDR1 and CDR2 (germline): SGHRS, YFSETQ. The CDR3 spells CASSPEGDYGYTF. The CDR3 coding sequence is TGCGCCAGCAGCCCCGAAGGGGACTATGGCTACACCTTC.

This clone has only a few counts. This sequence joins TRBV2 and TRBJ2-7, with 11 positions matching TRBD2. This CDR3 has 16 amino acids. Germline trimming cut 5 bases from V and 0 bases from J; bases unmatched to any gene: 6. Germline CDR1 is SNHLY and CDR2 is FYNNEI. The CDR3 loop is CASSPTSGGTSYEQYF. The DNA of the CDR3 is TGTGCCAGCAGTCCCACTAGCGGGGGAACCTCCTACGAGCAGTACTTC.

V and J are TRBV4-1 and TRBJ2-1; 7 bases line up with TRBD2. V lost 3 bases to trimming and J lost 1 base; unmatched junction nucleotides: 9. The CDR3 is made up of 17 amino acids. Germline V CDR1 and CDR2: MGHRA, YSYEKL. CDR3 residues: CASSHAAGLVSYNEQFF. CDR3 coding DNA: TGCGCCAGCAGCCACGCAGCGGGACTCGTTTCCTACAATGAGCAGTTCTTC.

The chain recombines TRBV7-2 with TRBJ2-3; no clear D. Germline V CDR1 and CDR2: SGHTA, FQGNSA. The CDR3 covers 12 residues. V lost 0 bases, J lost 6 bases, and 4 bases lay in between. CDR3: CASSLAEDTQYF. The CDR3 DNA follows: TGTGCCAGCAGCTTAGCCGAGGATACGCAGTATTTT.

CDR3: CAISNRGPISNEQFF. CDR3 bases: TGTGCCATCAGTAACAGGGGCCCGATTTCCAATGAGCAGTTCTTC. This chain uses TRBV10-3 with TRBJ2-1; 7 nucleotides agree with TRBD1. Germline V lookup: CDR1 ENHRY, CDR2 SYGVKD. The CDR3 sequence is 15 residues long. V shed 5 bases, J shed 6 bases, and the junction held 10 bases outside the gene matches.

The chain employs TRBV7-2 and TRBJ1-5; D call uncertain. Between the trimmed V and J ends, which lost 2 bases and 0 bases, there was a span of 5 bases. The CDR3 runs 14 residues. Germline V gives CDR1 SGHTA, CDR2 FQGNSA. The CDR3 is CASSLQVSNQPQHF. In DNA form, the CDR3 reads TGTGCCAGCAGCTTACAGGTTAGCAATCAGCCCCAGCATTTT.